These 5 T cell receptor beta chains were all obtained from the same sample, sequenced in a study of T cell responses to AZD1222 COVID-19 vaccine. The protocol was immunoSEQ multiplex PCR, while the TCRdb copy is restricted to in-frame clones and leaves out a portion. The sample has about 140,000 clones, around 91% seen once; the top ten hold roughly 1.5%. The sample consisted of peripheral blood, taken on day 0 of AZD1222 vaccination. The receptors shown here come from an adult in good health.

The chain uses TRBV6-5 and TRBJ1-1; possible D gene TRBD1, 5 bases. Germline lookup yields CDR1 MNHEY and CDR2 SVGAGI. The CDR3 loop spans 14 amino acids. V dropped 1 base and J dropped 1 base, with 7 bases sitting between them. In DNA, the CDR3 is TGTGCCAGCAGTTACTTCGGACAGAACACTGAAGCTTTCTTT. This gives the protein CASSYFGQNTEAFF.

The rearrangement links TRBV28 to TRBJ2-5; 14 positions agree with TRBD2. There are 16 residues in the CDR3. The V and J ends lost 7 bases and 6 bases, in that order; junction bases with no gene match: 10. Germline CDR1 is MDHEN and CDR2 is SYDVKM. The CDR3 coding sequence is TGTGCCAGCAACACCGGGACTAGCGGGAGCTCAAAGACCCAGTACTTC. Translated: CASNTGTSGSSKTQYF.

The J gene is TRBJ1-2, the V gene TRBV11-2; possibly TRBD1 for D (5 bases). From germline, CDR1 is SGHAT and CDR2 FQNNGV. Trimming pared 6 bases from V and 3 bases from J, leaving 14 bases between. The CDR3 totals 14 residues. CDR3 bases: TGTGCCAGCAGAAGAAGCGCAGGGCACTATGGCTACACCTTC. This gives the protein CASRRSAGHYGYTF.

V gene TRBV27 combines with J gene TRBJ1-5; 11 bases fit TRBD1. CDR3 length equals 15 residues. Germline V CDR1 and CDR2: MNHEY, SMNVEV (reference sequence). With 2 bases clipped from V and 7 bases from J, the junction kept 4 bases outside the gene matches. The CDR3 spells CASSLRTGGDQPQHF. The CDR3, as DNA: TGTGCCAGCAGTTTAAGGACAGGGGGCGACCAGCCCCAGCATTTT.

The chain couples TRBV11-2 to TRBJ2-2, with D perhaps matching TRBD2 (5 bases). Germline CDR1 and CDR2: SGHAT and FQNNGV. The CDR3 covers 15 residues. Trimming removed 0 bases from V and 7 bases from J, with 12 bases in between. CDR3 in DNA: TGTGCCAGCAGCTTAGATGGACTCCTAGGCGGGGAGCTGTTTTTT. Translated: CASSLDGLLGGELFF.